This TCR beta chain came from a study of blood T cell repertoires in COVID-19. Study context: Some COVID-19 samples were acute and others convalescent; all came from the United States, Italy and Spain.

In Cohort 3, a recovered donor had either two negative PCRs, clearance, or symptom resolution. Repertoires were generated with immunoSEQ multiplex PCR, while TCRdb's copy carries only in-frame clones and drops some. The table lists 150,000 or so clones, roughly 79% of them singletons. The sequencing sample was made of PBMCs or T cells enriched from blood (not recorded which). The receptor comes from a woman aged 45-65 years who had recovered from COVID-19.

Here the CDR3 reads CASSRDRAGEQYF. The DNA for the CDR3 is TGTGCCAGCAGCCGAGACAGGGCAGGGGAGCAGTACTTC. V gene TRBV7-2 combines with J gene TRBJ2-7; 7 bases map to TRBD1. Germline CDR1 reads SGHTA; CDR2 reads FQGNSA. CDR3 size: 13 residues. J was trimmed by 7 bases and V by 5 bases; bases with no gene match: 8.